Sequencing of this T cell receptor (beta chain) was carried out in a study of Ad26.COV2.S vaccination and SARS-CoV-2 variants (dated by TCRdb to about 2021). About the study as a whole: Donors in the vaccine arm were drawn from COV1001, a multicentre, randomized, double-blind, placebo-controlled phase I-IIa trial testing Ad26.COV2.S in healthy adults. Ad26.COV2.S was administered intramuscularly at 5 x 10^10 or 1 x 10^11 viral particles, either as a single shot or as two shots given 56 days apart. TCRbeta repertoire sequencing served as the tool for gauging how specific and how broad the SARS-CoV-2-reactive T cell receptors were following Ad26.COV2.S vaccination. The TCR-sequenced set comprised about 32 samples: around 20 Ad26.COV2.S vaccine recipients, 5 placebo recipients and 8 SARS-CoV-2 convalescent individuals. Trial participants were randomized into five groups of five: low-dose or high-dose Ad26.COV2.S given once or twice, or placebo on both occasions. Investigators did not know the trial group allocation while performing experiments and assessing outcomes.

Sample treatment or condition, as interpreted from the label and publication: 19 received Ad26.COV2.S at low or high dose, single or two shots; 5 received placebo; per-sample allocation not given. Repertoires of vaccine and placebo recipients were sequenced from samples taken on day 63 after the first injection. In Cohort 1b, 20 to 25 adults aged 18-55 years were enrolled at a single site in Boston, USA, between 29 July and 7 August 2020. Ad26.COV2.S consisted of a replication-incompetent adenovirus type 26 vector by which a prefusion-stabilized SARS-CoV-2 spike protein from the original Wuhan strain was expressed. Concerning this clone itself: What this receptor recognizes is not known. The input lacks base qualities; no much larger clone sits a single base away.

The immunoSEQ Assay was the method used to sequence TCRbeta CDR3 regions. After extraction, genomic DNA underwent amplification by bias-controlled multiplex PCR, followed by high-throughput sequencing. The paper's data handling went like this. To quantify the absolute abundance of each unique TCRbeta CDR3 region, sequences were collapsed and filtered. T cell fraction was estimated by normalization of TCRbeta template counts to usable DNA, with usable DNA being measured through amplification of reference genes present in all nucleated cells. Repertoire TCRs were annotated as SARS-CoV-2-specific by exact matching of V gene, CDR3 amino acid sequence and J gene to a known reactive TCR set. The reference SARS-CoV-2 TCR set was obtained from MIRA and was filtered for enrichment in COVID-19-positive ImmuneCODE repertoires, whereby public or cross-reactive TCRs were removed. Using the MIRA antigens, annotated TCRs were further analysed by specific ORF or by position within an ORF. Depth was the summed frequency of annotated unique rearrangements, while breadth was defined as annotated unique rearrangements over total unique productive rearrangements. Two-sided Wilcoxon rank-sum tests were applied when comparing TCR breadth between groups. TCRdb retrieved this table from immuneACCESS and kept in-frame rearrangements only. Not all clones are present; in checked studies, unresolved V genes account for under half, and no reason is known for the remainder. The V and J calls and the clone size are those of that table, but D and trimming were determined from the DNA. The sample has hundreds of thousands of clones on record, around 89% of them singletons. The top ten clones comprise about 1.5% of the sample.

The study at large found these results: The study was not powered for comparison of responses between vaccine doses or regimens. Higher spike-specific TCR breadth was observed in Ad26.COV2.S recipients than in placebo recipients (P = 0.0014). Vaccine and placebo recipients had similar non-spike TCR breadth, a finding consistent with the vaccine containing only spike. The authors noted that total T cell responses may have been underestimated by the TCR breadth and depth analyses. Substantial breadth of spike-specific CD8+ and CD4+ T cell responses was reported after vaccination.

This specimen was peripheral blood, taken in a trial of Ad26.COV2.S vaccine versus placebo. This receptor was taken from a person aged 18-60 years who received the Ad26.COV2.S COVID-19 vaccine or a placebo.

For the CDR3, the sequence is CASSQGGAYNEQFF. Read as DNA, the sequence is TGTGCCAGCAGCCAAGGGGGGGCCTACAATGAGCAGTTCTTC. Here the chain combines TRBV3-1 (or the pseudogene TRBV3-2) and TRBJ2-1; tentative D gene TRBD2, with 6 bases matching. The germline V gene encodes CDR1 LGHDT and CDR2 YNNKEL (reference sequence). Trimming takes 1 base from V and 2 bases from J, and the germline ends sit 6 bases apart. CDR3 length: 14 amino acids, cysteine to phenylalanine. This entry keeps only the CDR3 DNA: 42 bases, framed from base 1.